This T cell receptor (beta chain) emerged from a study of radiation and T cells in renal cell carcinoma. Here immunoSEQ multiplex PCR was the method, and the copy in TCRdb shows in-frame clones only, minus some. The sample comprises around 140,000 clones, approximately 82% of which are singletons, and approximately 22% rests with the top ten. Per the germline V gene, CDR1 is WNHNN and CDR2 is SYGVQD (reference sequence). Germline trimming cut 3 bases from V and 3 bases from J; bases unmatched to any gene: 1. The CDR3 extends over 13 amino acids. This clone showed up just once. Other nucleotide sequences in the sample specify the same CDR3. Sample time point: baseline pretreatment blood. Treatment here: 15 Gy SBRT to primary tumor, nephrectomy 4 weeks later.

Material: blood, obtained from a patient whose treatment included radiotherapy and nephrectomy. The chain uses TRBV10-1 and TRBJ1-2; TRBD1 agrees at 7 bases. This TCR was recovered from a woman aged 45-65 years with renal cell carcinoma. The DNA for the CDR3 is TGCGCCAGCAGTGACGGGACAGACTATGGCTACACCTTC. This sequence encodes CASSDGTDYGYTF.